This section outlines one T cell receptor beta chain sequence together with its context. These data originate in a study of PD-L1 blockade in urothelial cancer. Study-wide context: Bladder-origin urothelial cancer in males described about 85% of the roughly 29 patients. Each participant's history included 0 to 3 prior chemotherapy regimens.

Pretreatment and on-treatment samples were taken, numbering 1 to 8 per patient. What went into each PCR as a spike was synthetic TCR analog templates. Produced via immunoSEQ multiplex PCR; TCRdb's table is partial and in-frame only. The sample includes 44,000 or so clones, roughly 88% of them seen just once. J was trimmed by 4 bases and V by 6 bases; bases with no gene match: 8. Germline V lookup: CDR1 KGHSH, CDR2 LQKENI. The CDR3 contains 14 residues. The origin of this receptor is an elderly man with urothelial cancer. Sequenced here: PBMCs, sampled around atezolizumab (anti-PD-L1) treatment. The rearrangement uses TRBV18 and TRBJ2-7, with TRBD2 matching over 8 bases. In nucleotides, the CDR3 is TGTGCCAGCTCTCCAGGCGGGAGGAGATACGAGCAGTACTTC. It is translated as CASSPGGRRYEQYF.